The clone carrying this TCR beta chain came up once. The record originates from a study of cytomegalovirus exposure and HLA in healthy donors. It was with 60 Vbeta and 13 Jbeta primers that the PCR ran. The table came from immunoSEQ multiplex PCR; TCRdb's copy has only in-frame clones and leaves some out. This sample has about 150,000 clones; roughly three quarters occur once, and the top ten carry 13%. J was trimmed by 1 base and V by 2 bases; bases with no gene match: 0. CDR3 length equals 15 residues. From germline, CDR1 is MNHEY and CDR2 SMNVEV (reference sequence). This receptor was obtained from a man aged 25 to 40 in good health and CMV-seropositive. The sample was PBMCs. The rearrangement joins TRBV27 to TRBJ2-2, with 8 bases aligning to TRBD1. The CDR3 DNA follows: TGTGCCAGCAGTTTAACAGGGGGGAACACCGGGGAGCTGTTTTTT. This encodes CASSLTGGNTGELFF.